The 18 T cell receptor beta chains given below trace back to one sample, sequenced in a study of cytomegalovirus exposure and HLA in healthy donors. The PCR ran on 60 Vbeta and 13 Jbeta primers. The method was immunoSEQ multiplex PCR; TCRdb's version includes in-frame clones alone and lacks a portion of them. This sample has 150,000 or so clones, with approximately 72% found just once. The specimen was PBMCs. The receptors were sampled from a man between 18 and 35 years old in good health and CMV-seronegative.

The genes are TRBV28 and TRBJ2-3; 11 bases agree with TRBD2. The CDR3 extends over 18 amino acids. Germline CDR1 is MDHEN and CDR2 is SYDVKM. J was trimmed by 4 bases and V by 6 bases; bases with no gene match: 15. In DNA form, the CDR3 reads TGTGCCAGCAGCAGGCCGGGACTAGCGGACCAAGGGGCAGATACGCAGTATTTT. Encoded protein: CASSRPGLADQGADTQYF.

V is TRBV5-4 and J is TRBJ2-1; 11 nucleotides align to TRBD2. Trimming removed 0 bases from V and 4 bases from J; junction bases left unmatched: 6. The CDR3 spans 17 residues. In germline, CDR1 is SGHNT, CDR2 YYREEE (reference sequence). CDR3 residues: CASSLEPRTSGYNEQFF. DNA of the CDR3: TGTGCCAGCAGCTTGGAGCCGCGGACTAGCGGGTACAATGAGCAGTTCTTC.

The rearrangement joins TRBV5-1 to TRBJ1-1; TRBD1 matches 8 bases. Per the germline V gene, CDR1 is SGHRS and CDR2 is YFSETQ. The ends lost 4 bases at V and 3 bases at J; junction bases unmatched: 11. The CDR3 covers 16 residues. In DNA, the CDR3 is TGCGCCAGCAGCCTGACAGGGGCCCCTGGGGACACTGAAGCTTTCTTT. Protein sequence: CASSLTGAPGDTEAFF.

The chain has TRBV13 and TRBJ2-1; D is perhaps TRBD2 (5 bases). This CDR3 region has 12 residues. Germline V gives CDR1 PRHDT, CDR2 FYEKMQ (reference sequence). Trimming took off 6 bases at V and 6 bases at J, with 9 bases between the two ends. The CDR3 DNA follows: TGTGCCAGCAGTCTCGAGGGCAATGAGCAGTTCTTC. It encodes CASSLEGNEQFF.

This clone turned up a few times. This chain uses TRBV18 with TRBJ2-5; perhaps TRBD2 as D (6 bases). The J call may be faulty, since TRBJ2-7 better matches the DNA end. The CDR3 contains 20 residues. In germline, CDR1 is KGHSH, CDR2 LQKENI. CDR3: CASSLQVPGFSRGSSYEQYF. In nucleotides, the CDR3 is TGTGCCAGCTCACTTCAAGTCCCCGGCTTCTCTCGGGGGAGCTCCTACGAGCAGTACTTC.

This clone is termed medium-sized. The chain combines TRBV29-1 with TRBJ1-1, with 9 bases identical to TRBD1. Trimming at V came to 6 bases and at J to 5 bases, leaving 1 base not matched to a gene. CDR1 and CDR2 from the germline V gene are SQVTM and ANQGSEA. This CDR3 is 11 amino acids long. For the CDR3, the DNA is TGCAGCGTGGACAGGGGTACTGAAGCTTTCTTT. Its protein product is CSVDRGTEAFF.

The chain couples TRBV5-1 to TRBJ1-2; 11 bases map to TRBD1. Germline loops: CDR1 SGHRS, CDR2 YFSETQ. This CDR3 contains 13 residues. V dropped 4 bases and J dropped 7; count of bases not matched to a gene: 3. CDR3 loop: CASSTGQGGGYTF. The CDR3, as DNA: TGCGCCAGCAGCACGGGACAGGGGGGTGGCTACACCTTC.

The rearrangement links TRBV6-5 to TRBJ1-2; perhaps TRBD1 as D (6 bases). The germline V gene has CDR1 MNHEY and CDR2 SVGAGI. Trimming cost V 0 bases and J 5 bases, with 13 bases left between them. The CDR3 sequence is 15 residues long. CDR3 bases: TGTGCCAGCAGTTACTCGTCAGGGGCTGGGTATGGCTACACCTTC. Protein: CASSYSSGAGYGYTF.

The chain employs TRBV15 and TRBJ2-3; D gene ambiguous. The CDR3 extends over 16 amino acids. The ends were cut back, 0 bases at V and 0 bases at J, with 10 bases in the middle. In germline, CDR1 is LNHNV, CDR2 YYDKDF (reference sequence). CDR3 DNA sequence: TGTGCCACCAGCAGAGAACAGCAATCCAGCACAGATACGCAGTATTTT. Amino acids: CATSREQQSSTDTQYF. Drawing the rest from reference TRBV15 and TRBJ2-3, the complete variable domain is DAMVIQNPRYQVTQFGKPVTLSCSQTLNHNVMYWYQQKSSQAPKLLFHYYDKDFNNEADTPDNFQSRRPNTSFCFLDIRSPGLGDTAMYLCATSREQQSSTDTQYFGPGTRLTVL.

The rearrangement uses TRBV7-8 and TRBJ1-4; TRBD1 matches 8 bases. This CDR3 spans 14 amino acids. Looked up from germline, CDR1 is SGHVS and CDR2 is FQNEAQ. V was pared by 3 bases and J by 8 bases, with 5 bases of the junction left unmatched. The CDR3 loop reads CASSFQGAKEKLFF. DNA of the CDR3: TGTGCCAGCAGCTTCCAGGGGGCCAAAGAAAAACTGTTTTTT. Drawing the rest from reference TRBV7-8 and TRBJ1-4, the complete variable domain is GAGVSQSPRYKVAKRGQDVALRCDPISGHVSLFWYQQALGQGPEFLTYFQNEAQLDKSGLPSDRFFAERPEGSVSTLKIQRTQQEDSAVYLCASSFQGAKEKLFFGSGTQLSVL.

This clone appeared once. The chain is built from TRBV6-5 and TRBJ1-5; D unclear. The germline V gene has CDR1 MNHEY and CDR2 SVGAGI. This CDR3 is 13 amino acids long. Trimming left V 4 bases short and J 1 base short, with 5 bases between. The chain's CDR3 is CASSFGSNQPQHF. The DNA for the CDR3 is TGTGCCAGCAGTTTTGGCAGCAATCAGCCCCAGCATTTT.

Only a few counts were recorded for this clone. CDR3 in amino acids: CASSLAPRGNGSPLHF. CDR3 nucleotide sequence: TGTGCCAGCAGCTTAGCGCCCAGGGGAAATGGTTCACCCCTCCACTTT. The V call is TRBV7-6, the J call TRBJ1-6; D is possibly TRBD1 (6 bases). The V end was cut by 0 bases, the J end by 9 bases, with 15 bases between. Germline V CDR1 and CDR2: SGHVS, FNYEAQ. The CDR3 extends over 16 amino acids.

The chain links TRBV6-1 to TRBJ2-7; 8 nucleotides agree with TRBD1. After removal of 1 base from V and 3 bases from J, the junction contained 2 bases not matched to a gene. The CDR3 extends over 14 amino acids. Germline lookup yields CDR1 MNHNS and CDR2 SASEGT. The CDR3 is CASSEGDRSYEQYV. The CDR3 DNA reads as TGTGCCAGCAGTGAAGGGGACAGGAGCTACGAGCAGTACGTC.

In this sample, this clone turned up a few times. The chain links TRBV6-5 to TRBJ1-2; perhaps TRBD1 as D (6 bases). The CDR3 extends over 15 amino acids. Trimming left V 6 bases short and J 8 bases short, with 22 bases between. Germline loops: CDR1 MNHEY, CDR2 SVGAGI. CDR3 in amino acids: CASRPPGGGVWGYTF. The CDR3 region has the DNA TGTGCCAGCAGACCCCCGGGGGGCGGAGTGTGGGGCTACACCTTC.

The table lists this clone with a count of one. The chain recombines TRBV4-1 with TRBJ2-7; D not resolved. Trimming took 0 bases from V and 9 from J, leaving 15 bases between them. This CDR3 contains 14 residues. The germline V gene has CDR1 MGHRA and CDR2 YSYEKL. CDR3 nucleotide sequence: TGCGCCAGCAGCCAAGATTCGAACAGTGGTCCGCAGTACGTC. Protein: CASSQDSNSGPQYV.

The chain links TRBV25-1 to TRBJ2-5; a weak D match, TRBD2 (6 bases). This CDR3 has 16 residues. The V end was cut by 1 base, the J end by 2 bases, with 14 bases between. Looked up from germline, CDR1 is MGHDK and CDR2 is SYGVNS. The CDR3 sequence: CASSESPGREQETQYF. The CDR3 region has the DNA TGTGCCAGCAGTGAATCCCCCGGGCGGGAACAAGAGACCCAGTACTTC.

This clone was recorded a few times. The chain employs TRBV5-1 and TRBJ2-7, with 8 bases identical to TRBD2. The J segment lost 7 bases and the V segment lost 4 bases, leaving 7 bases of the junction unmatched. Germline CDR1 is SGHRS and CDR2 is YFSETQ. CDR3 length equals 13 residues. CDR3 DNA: TGCGCCAGCAGCCCCCGCGGGGGGCAAGAGCAGTACGTC. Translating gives CASSPRGGQEQYV.

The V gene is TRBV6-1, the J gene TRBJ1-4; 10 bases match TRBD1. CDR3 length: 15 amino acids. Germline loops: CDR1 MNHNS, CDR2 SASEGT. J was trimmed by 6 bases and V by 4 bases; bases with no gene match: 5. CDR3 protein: CASSGQGAYYEKLFF. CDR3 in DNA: TGTGCCAGCAGTGGACAGGGGGCCTACTATGAAAAACTGTTTTTT.